Included here is one TCR beta chain sequence, with context. This clone was detected only once. Its specific antigen is unknown. No much larger clone exists at a distance of one base, and base qualities are not known. This entry belongs to a study of blood T cell repertoires in COVID-19 (dated by TCRdb to the early 2020s). Turning to the overall study: The collaborator samples originated in the United States, Italy and Spain and spanned the acute and convalescent phases of COVID-19. The prospective study material was composed of cDNA or gDNA derived from T cells, B-cell-depleted T cells, or PBMCs. Deeply sampled blood TCRbeta repertoires from subjects exposed to, actively infected with, or recovered from COVID-19 were included in the dataset. The repertoires were made available in a free public database intended to serve as a resource for research on the immune response to SARS-CoV-2. Samples were obtained from the ongoing ImmuneRACE study (first 160 participants) and from some 1,200 subjects provided by 6 global collaborators. Sample metadata almost always included a de-identified subject ID, COVID-19 status, age in years and sex. Where available, HLA class I and class II types were obtained from metadata supplied by the sample provider rather than from assay-based typing. Points the paper makes about the study in general: How much clinical and demographic metadata was included differed by source and by participant, and the metadata was provided uncurated.

Whole blood was collected in K2EDTA tubes by collaborating institutions according to the institutions' own protocols. For TCRbeta analysis, collaborators shipped samples as frozen whole blood, isolated PBMCs, or DNA extracted from either of those sample types. The CDR3 numbers 12 residues from cysteine through phenylalanine. Of the read, only the CDR3 DNA is kept; its 36 bases are in frame from base 1. V lost 0 bases and J lost 7 bases; the stretch between them is 10 bases long. The germline V gene (reference sequence) gives CDR1 as GTSNPN and CDR2 as SVGIG. TCRbeta CDR3 regions were amplified from genomic DNA using the immunoSEQ Assay, a bias-controlled multiplex PCR. Regarding the original processing steps: The number of nucleated cells in each sample was estimated from the amplification of reference gene primers within the assay. To quantify the absolute abundance of each unique TCRbeta CDR3 rearrangement, sequence reads were collapsed and filtered. For each sample, productive Simpson clonality was calculated by taking the square root of Simpson's diversity index across productive rearrangements. TCRdb retrieved this table from immuneACCESS and kept in-frame rearrangements only. Not all clones are present; in checked studies, unresolved V genes account for under half, and no reason is known for the remainder. V, J and clone size derive from that table, while D and trimming were established from the DNA sequence. For this sample the table gives tens of thousands of clones, of which 75% to 95% were detected only once. The ten largest make up approximately 3% of the sample.

The material sequenced was peripheral blood. The TCR originated in a man aged 45-60 years with acute or convalescent COVID-19. This sequence uses TRBV30 and TRBJ2-7; no D gene is confidently identified. The nucleotide sequence is given as TGTGCCTGGAGTGTAGGCGGATGGGAGCAGTACTTC. It codes for CAWSVGGWEQYF. The full variable domain, completed from the reference TRBV30 and TRBJ2-7 proteins outside the CDR3, reads SQTIHQWPATLVQPVGSPLSLECTVEGTSNPNLYWYRQAAGRGLQLLFYSVGIGQISSEVPQNLSASRPQDRQFILSSKKLLLSDSGFYLCAWSVGGWEQYFGPGTRLTVT.